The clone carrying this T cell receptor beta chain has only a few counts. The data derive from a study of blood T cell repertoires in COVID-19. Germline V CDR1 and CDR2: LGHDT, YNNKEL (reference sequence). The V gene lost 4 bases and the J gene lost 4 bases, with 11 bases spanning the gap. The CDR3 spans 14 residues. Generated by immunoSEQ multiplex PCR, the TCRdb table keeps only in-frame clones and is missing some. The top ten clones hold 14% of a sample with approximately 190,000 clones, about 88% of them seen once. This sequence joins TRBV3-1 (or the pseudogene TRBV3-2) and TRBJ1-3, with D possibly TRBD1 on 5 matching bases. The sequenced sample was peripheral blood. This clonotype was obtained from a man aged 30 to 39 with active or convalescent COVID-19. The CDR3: CASSPTDMGNTIYF. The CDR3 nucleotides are TGTGCCAGCAGCCCGACAGATATGGGAAACACCATATATTTT.